The 10 T cell receptor beta chains below were found in one sample sequenced in a study of shared clonotypes between healthy human individuals. Data came from immunoSEQ multiplex PCR; TCRdb stores just in-frame clones and leaves some out. The table includes about 2.4 million clones, 93% detected once. Sample: naive CD4+ T cells from PBMCs. Regarding subset: CD45RA+ positively selected. The receptors shown here come from a young man in good health. Some clones in this sample may be carry-over from other donors' samples.

This chain connects TRBV19 to TRBJ2-7; 7 nucleotides agree with TRBD1. J lost 3 bases, V lost 4 bases, and 6 bases had no gene match. The germline V gene has CDR1 LNHDA and CDR2 SQIVND (reference sequence). This CDR3 comprises 14 residues. Here the CDR3 DNA reads TGTGCCAGTAGTAGCAGACAGGGCAACTACGAGCAGTACTTC. Translating it yields CASSSRQGNYEQYF.

The gene calls are TRBV5-8 and TRBJ2-7; D call uncertain. Trimming shortened V by 3 bases and J by 1 base, and 8 bases separated the two germline ends. Germline CDR1 reads SGHTS; CDR2 reads YDEGEE. The CDR3 contains 13 residues. The chain's CDR3 is CASSSPYSYEQYF. The CDR3 nucleotides are TGTGCCAGCAGCTCACCCTATTCCTACGAGCAGTACTTC.

CDR3 in amino acids: CASSQITDTQYF. The CDR3 DNA reads as TGTGCCAGCAGTCAGATCACAGATACGCAGTATTTT. The V call is TRBV28, the J call TRBJ2-3; D gene uncertain. With 5 bases removed from V and 2 bases from J, the gap between germline ends came to 5 bases. CDR1 and CDR2 from the germline V gene are MDHEN and SYDVKM. The CDR3 extends over 12 amino acids.

The CDR3 sequence: CASSSGGIYEQYF. The CDR3, as DNA: TGTGCCAGCAGCTCTGGGGGGATCTACGAGCAGTACTTC. This chain links TRBV11-3 with TRBJ2-7; D possibly corresponds to TRBD2 (6 bases). V gave up 4 bases and J gave up 3 bases, with 10 bases separating them. The CDR3 consists of 13 residues. The V gene's germline CDR1 is SGHNT and CDR2 YENEEA.

The gene calls are TRBV5-1 and TRBJ2-7, with unresolved D. From germline, CDR1 is SGHRS and CDR2 YFSETQ. The CDR3 covers 14 residues. V lost 3 bases to trimming and J lost 4 bases, with 14 bases between them. CDR3 amino acids: CASSSTWEKYEQYF. The CDR3 DNA reads as TGCGCCAGCAGCTCGACATGGGAAAAATACGAGCAGTACTTC.

Written as DNA, the CDR3 is TGTGCCAGCAGCTTACGCGCGGGGCCAGCTAACTATGGCTACACCTTC. As protein: CASSLRAGPANYGYTF. The genes are TRBV7-3 and TRBJ1-2; D might be TRBD1 (5 bases). CDR1 and CDR2 (germline): SGHTA, FQGTGA. The CDR3 covers 16 residues. Trimming removed 2 bases at V and 0 bases at J, with 13 bases between. The complete variable domain, with remaining parts taken from reference TRBV7-3 and TRBJ1-2, reads GAGVSQTPSNKVTEKGKYVELRCDPISGHTALYWYRQSLGQGPEFLIYFQGTGAADDSGLPNDRFFAVRPEGSVSTLKIQRTERGDSAVYLCASSLRAGPANYGYTFGSGTRLTVV.

This chain uses TRBV18 with TRBJ2-1, with D unclear. The ends were cut back, 0 bases at V and 10 bases at J, with 7 bases in the middle. Germline V gene lookup returns CDR1 KGHSH and CDR2 LQKENI. The CDR3 length is 12 residues. CDR3 amino acids: CASSPPIPEQFF. The CDR3 region has the DNA TGTGCCAGCTCACCACCAATACCGGAGCAGTTCTTC.

V usage is TRBV15 and J usage is TRBJ1-1, with a tentative D call TRBD1 (5 bases). With 0 bases removed from V and 2 bases from J, the gap between germline ends came to 10 bases. The CDR3 runs to 15 residues. Germline CDR1 reads LNHNV; CDR2 reads YYDKDF (reference sequence). The CDR3 DNA reads TGTGCCACCAGCAGAGATCAGGGTAAAAACACTGAAGCTTTCTTT. It yields the protein CATSRDQGKNTEAFF.

This rearrangement joins TRBV15 to TRBJ2-3; TRBD2 agrees at 10 bases. The germline V gene encodes CDR1 LNHNV and CDR2 YYDKDF (reference sequence). With V trimmed by 1 base and J by 4 bases, 2 bases remained unmatched. This CDR3 is 15 amino acids long. CDR3 amino acids: CATSRVLAGADTQYF. The CDR3 nucleotides read TGTGCCACCAGCAGAGTCCTAGCGGGAGCAGATACGCAGTATTTT.

The genes are TRBV5-8 and TRBJ1-4, with TRBD1 matching 9 bases. The germline CDR1 and CDR2 sequences are SGHTS and YDEGEE. This CDR3 is 15 amino acids long. With V trimmed by 6 bases and J by 7 bases, 10 bases remained unmatched. CDR3 sequence: CASTRLRTGVEKLFF. As DNA, the CDR3 is TGTGCCAGCACCAGGCTTAGGACAGGGGTTGAAAAACTGTTTTTT.